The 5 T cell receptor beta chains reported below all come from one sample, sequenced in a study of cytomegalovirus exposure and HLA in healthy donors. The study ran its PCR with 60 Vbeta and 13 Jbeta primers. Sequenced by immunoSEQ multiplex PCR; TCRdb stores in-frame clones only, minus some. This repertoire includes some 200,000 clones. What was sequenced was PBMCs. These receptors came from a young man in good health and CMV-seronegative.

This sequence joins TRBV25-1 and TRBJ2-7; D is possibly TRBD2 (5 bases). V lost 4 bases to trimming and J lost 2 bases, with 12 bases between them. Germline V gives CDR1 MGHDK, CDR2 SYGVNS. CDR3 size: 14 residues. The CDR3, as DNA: TGTGCCAGCAGTGTGTGGGAGCTGACCTACGAGCAGTACTTC. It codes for CASSVWELTYEQYF.

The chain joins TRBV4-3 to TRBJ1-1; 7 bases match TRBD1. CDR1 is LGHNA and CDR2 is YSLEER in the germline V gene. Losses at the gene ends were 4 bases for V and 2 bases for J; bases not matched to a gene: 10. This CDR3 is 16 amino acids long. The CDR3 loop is CASSPQPGGTNTEAFF. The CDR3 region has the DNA TGCGCCAGCAGCCCCCAGCCAGGGGGGACTAACACTGAAGCTTTCTTT.

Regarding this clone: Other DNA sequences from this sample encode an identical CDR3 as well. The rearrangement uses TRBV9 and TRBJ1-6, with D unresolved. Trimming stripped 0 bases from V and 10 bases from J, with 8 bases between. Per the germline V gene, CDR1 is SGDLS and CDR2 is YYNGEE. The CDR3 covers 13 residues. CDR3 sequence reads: CASSVEHGSPLHF. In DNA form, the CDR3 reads TGTGCCAGCAGCGTAGAACATGGCTCACCCCTCCACTTT.

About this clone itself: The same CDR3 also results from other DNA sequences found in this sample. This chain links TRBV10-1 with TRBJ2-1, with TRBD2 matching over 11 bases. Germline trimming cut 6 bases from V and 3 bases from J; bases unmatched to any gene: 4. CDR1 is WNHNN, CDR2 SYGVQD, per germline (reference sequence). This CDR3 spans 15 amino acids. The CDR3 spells CASSPGTSGYNEQFF. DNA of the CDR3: TGCGCCAGCAGCCCCGGGACTAGCGGCTACAATGAGCAGTTCTTC.

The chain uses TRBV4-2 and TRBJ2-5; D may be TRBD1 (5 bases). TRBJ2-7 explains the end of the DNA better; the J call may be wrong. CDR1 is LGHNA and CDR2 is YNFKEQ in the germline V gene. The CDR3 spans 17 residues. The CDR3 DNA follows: TGTGCCAGCAGCCAAGATCGGTCCAGGGCCCTTTCCTACGAGCAGTACTTC. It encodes CASSQDRSRALSYEQYF.